Following are 9 T cell receptor beta chains from one sample sequenced in a study of T cell changes during pregnancy in multiple sclerosis. Using immunoSEQ multiplex PCR, the repertoire was profiled, and TCRdb retains in-frame clones only, with some absent. Among some 71,000 clones listed, more than 75% were seen once. Specimen: peripheral blood, collected in the third trimester of pregnancy. These receptors originate from a female donor with multiple sclerosis, enrolled in a pregnancy study.

The rearrangement links TRBV7-2 to TRBJ1-3; D remains unclear. Trimming took off 4 bases at V and 3 bases at J, with 7 bases between the two ends. The CDR3 extends over 13 amino acids. From germline, CDR1 is SGHTA and CDR2 FQGNSA. CDR3 in amino acids: CASSYNIGNTIYF. The DNA of the CDR3 is TGTGCCAGCAGCTACAACATTGGAAACACCATATATTTT. The full variable domain, in which reference TRBV7-2 and TRBJ1-3 provide the parts outside the CDR3, is GAGVSQSPSNKVTEKGKDVELRCDPISGHTALYWYRQSLGQGLEFLIYFQGNSAPDKSGLPSDRFSAERTGGSVSTLTIQRTQQEDSAVYLCASSYNIGNTIYFGEGSWLTVV.

The J gene is TRBJ1-5, the V gene TRBV30; D remains ambiguous. The CDR3 has 13 residues. Trimming removed 4 bases from V and 1 base from J, with 8 bases in between. CDR1 is GTSNPN and CDR2 is SVGIG in the germline V gene (reference sequence). The CDR3 nucleotides read TGTGCCTGGAATCAGGTGAGCAATCAGCCCCAGCATTTT. Translating gives CAWNQVSNQPQHF. The complete variable domain, with remaining parts taken from reference TRBV30 and TRBJ1-5, reads SQTIHQWPATLVQPVGSPLSLECTVEGTSNPNLYWYRQAAGRGLQLLFYSVGIGQISSEVPQNLSASRPQDRQFILSSKKLLLSDSGFYLCAWNQVSNQPQHFGDGTRLSIL.

The genes are TRBV7-2 and TRBJ2-7, with 9 bases matching TRBD2. The CDR3 extends over 15 amino acids. The ends lost 5 bases at V and 7 bases at J; junction bases unmatched: 12. The germline V gene has CDR1 SGHTA and CDR2 FQGNSA. This CDR3 reads CASSRGASGAREQYF. In DNA, the CDR3 is TGTGCCAGCAGCCGGGGGGCTAGCGGGGCGAGGGAGCAGTACTTC. The full variable domain, with the rest looked up from reference TRBV7-2 and TRBJ2-7, is GAGVSQSPSNKVTEKGKDVELRCDPISGHTALYWYRQSLGQGLEFLIYFQGNSAPDKSGLPSDRFSAERTGGSVSTLTIQRTQQEDSAVYLCASSRGASGAREQYFGPGTRLTVT.

J is TRBJ2-3 and V is TRBV9, with 10 nucleotides matching TRBD2. The CDR3 contains 16 residues. Trimming took 0 bases from V and 4 from J; bases not matched to a gene: 5. Per germline, CDR1 SGDLS and CDR2 YYNGEE. The CDR3, as DNA: TGTGCCAGCAGCGTAGCTCAGCGGGGGGGCGCAGATACGCAGTATTTT. Its protein is CASSVAQRGGADTQYF.

The genes are TRBV4-1 and TRBJ2-1, with 12 nucleotides matching TRBD2. Unmatched junction bases numbered 11, after V lost 1 base and J lost 7 bases. The germline CDR1 and CDR2 sequences are MGHRA and YSYEKL. There are 18 residues in the CDR3. The CDR3 protein is CASSQGLAGGPIQNEQFF. The DNA of the CDR3 is TGCGCCAGCAGCCAAGGGCTAGCGGGGGGGCCCATCCAGAATGAGCAGTTCTTC.

V gene TRBV5-8 combines with J gene TRBJ2-5, with 10 bases identical to TRBD2. The germline V gene encodes CDR1 SGHTS and CDR2 YDEGEE. V lost 7 bases and J lost 3; bases outside the gene matches: 3. The CDR3 has 13 residues. The CDR3 DNA follows: TGTGCCAGCGCGGGACTAGCGAAAGAGACCCAGTACTTC. Its protein is CASAGLAKETQYF.

This clone was seen only a few times. The rearrangement joins TRBV10-3 to TRBJ1-6; 7 positions agree with TRBD1. CDR3 size: 15 residues. The trim removed 11 bases at V and 4 bases at J, leaving 11 bases unmatched. Germline values: CDR1 ENHRY, CDR2 SYGVKD. CDR3 loop: CAVSPGTAYNSPLHF. The CDR3 DNA reads as TGTGCCGTTTCGCCCGGGACAGCTTATAATTCACCCCTCCACTTT.

In its sample, this clone was seen once. The V gene is TRBV4-3, the J gene TRBJ1-5; D remains ambiguous. This CDR3 contains 15 residues. Germline values: CDR1 LGHNA, CDR2 YSLEER. V lost 0 bases and J lost 2, with 8 bases in between. CDR3 DNA: TGCGCCAGCAGCCAAGACGCGCAACGCAATCAGCCCCAGCATTTT. Its translation is CASSQDAQRNQPQHF.

Written as DNA, the CDR3 is TGTGCCAGCAGGACCGGGACAACTTACGAGCAGTACTTC. Its protein product is CASRTGTTYEQYF. The J gene is TRBJ2-7, the V gene TRBV27, with D possibly being TRBD1 (6 bases). The CDR3 runs 13 residues. Germline V gene data show CDR1 as MNHEY and CDR2 as SMNVEV (reference sequence). V was pared by 6 bases and J by 4 bases, with 13 bases between.